This T cell receptor (beta chain) was obtained from a study of T cell repertoires in cytomegalovirus infection. TCRdb called the reads again in MiXCR, with one record for every CDR3 protein. Of some 280,000 distinct CDR3 sequences in the sample, 12% to 15% were seen once. Germline assignment: CDR1 KGHSH and CDR2 LQKENI. V lost 3 bases and J 2 bases, leaving 19 bases between the germline ends. The CDR3 loop spans 17 amino acids. This clonotype was observed a few times. The sequenced sample consisted of PBMCs. The rearrangement joins TRBV18 to TRBJ2-5; weak D call: TRBD1 (6 bases). The receptor was derived from a human donor in good health (CMV status not recorded). Some clones in this sample may be carry-over from other donors' samples. The CDR3 region has the DNA TGTGCCAGCTCACCTAGGCCCAAGGGGGTACAACAAGAGACCCAGTACTTC. Translation gives CASSPRPKGVQQETQYF. The full variable domain, completed using reference TRBV18 and TRBJ2-5, is NAGVMQNPRHLVRRRGQEARLRCSPMKGHSHVYWYRQLPEEGLKFMVYLQKENIIDESGMPKERFSAEFPKEGPSILRIQQVVRGDSAAYFCASSPRPKGVQQETQYFGPGTRLLVL.